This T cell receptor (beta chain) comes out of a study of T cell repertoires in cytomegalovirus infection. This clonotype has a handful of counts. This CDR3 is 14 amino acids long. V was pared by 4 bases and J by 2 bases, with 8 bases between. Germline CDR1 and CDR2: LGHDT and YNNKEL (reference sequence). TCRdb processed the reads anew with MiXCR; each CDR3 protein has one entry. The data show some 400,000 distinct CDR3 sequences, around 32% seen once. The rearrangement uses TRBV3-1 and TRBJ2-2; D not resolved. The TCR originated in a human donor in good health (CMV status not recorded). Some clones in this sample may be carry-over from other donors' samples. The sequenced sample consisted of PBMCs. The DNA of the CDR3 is TGTGCCAGCAGCCGGGTCTTAAACACCGGGGAGCTGTTTTTT. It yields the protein CASSRVLNTGELFF.